This T cell receptor (beta chain) originates from a study of human T cells and chemical hapten exposure. The study, taken as a whole, reports: Controls had significantly fewer large CDR3 similarity clusters than were formed by expanded TCRs. Among TCRs, those above 1 in 1000 frequency were unaffected by DPC sensitization.

This CDR3 is built from 15 residues. The V gene's germline CDR1 is SGHAT and CDR2 FQNNGV. Regarding time point: pre-sensitization, week 0. The treatment here: therapeutic diphenylcyclopropenone sensitization with weekly scalp DPC. TCRdb reanalysed the RACE reads using MiXCR and keeps one entry per CDR3 protein. The sample records approximately 260,000 distinct CDR3 sequences, roughly 8% being singletons. This clonotype showed up just a few times. Its antigen is not known. The junction shows a germline mismatch at one end, possibly a read error. The V call is TRBV11-2, the J call TRBJ2-7, with TRBD1 matching over 9 bases. The sequence came from a man younger than 30 with alopecia areata. Some clones in this sample may be carry-over from other donors' samples. The sample consisted of whole blood, taken in connection with sensitization to the hapten diphenylcyclopropenone (DPC). The CDR3 reads CASSLEQGALYGQYF. The CDR3 DNA reads TGTGCCAGCAGCTTAGAACAGGGGGCTCTGTACGGGCAGTACTTC.